Here is one TCR beta chain with its context. Its specificity is not known. The data were obtained in a study of T cell responses to AZD1222 COVID-19 vaccine. Study-wide results and limits: Spike-specific TCRs gained breadth and depth after people received two AZD1222 doses. Samples come after the peak T cell response, not at day 14.

Assay used: immunoSEQ multiplex PCR; TCRdb lists only in-frame clones, some missing. The sample has 100,000 to 150,000 clones, approximately 90% seen once; the top ten hold 6% to 8.5%. The sequenced sample was peripheral blood, obtained 28 days after the second AZD1222 dose. The sequence was obtained from an adult who received the AZD1222 COVID-19 vaccine.

CDR3 protein: CASTARSCEQYF. The CDR3 nucleotides are TGTGCCAGTACCGCCCGATCGTGCGAGCAGTACTTC. V gene TRBV19 combines with J gene TRBJ2-7, with no clear D. Germline CDR1 and CDR2: LNHDA and SQIVND (reference sequence). There are 12 residues in the CDR3. With 7 bases removed from V and 6 bases from J, the gap between germline ends came to 13 bases.